These 27 T cell receptor beta chains share one sample of origin, sequenced in a study of metastatic and nonmetastatic thyroid tumors. Each patient went into thyroid surgery without having received any treatment. TCRdb reassembled clones from the PCR reads with MiXCR. The sample records roughly 20,000 clones, 18% being singletons. The sample comprised adjacent normal tissue. These receptors originate from a male donor with papillary thyroid cancer or a benign thyroid nodule (not recorded which). Some clones in this sample may be carry-over from other donors' samples.

This clone was counted at least ten times. The chain couples TRBV19 to TRBJ1-4, with unresolved D. The CDR3 is made up of 13 amino acids. V gave up 4 bases and J gave up 4 bases, with 7 bases separating them. CDR1 and CDR2 (germline): LNHDA, SQIVND (reference sequence). The CDR3 region has the DNA TGTGCCAGTAGTACCGGGTTTAATGAAAAACTGTTTTTT. Its translation is CASSTGFNEKLFF.

The chain has TRBV6-1 and TRBJ2-3; no definite D call. The CDR3 extends over 13 amino acids. CDR1 MNHNS and CDR2 SASEGT come from the germline V gene. Trimming left V 7 bases short and J 6 bases short, with 14 bases between. The CDR3 loop reads CASIPTKWDTQYF. DNA for the CDR3: TGTGCCAGCATTCCCACCAAATGGGATACGCAGTATTTT.

Many counts were recorded for this clone. The V gene is TRBV3-1, the J gene TRBJ2-2; D call uncertain. Germline assignment: CDR1 LGHDT and CDR2 YNNKEL (reference sequence). V was cut by 1 base and J by 6 bases, with 3 bases left in between. CDR3 length: 12 residues. The CDR3 DNA reads as TGTGCCAGCAGCCAAGGGGCCGGGGAGCTGTTTTTT. It codes for CASSQGAGELFF.

The genes are TRBV7-9 and TRBJ1-1; D is unresolved. The CDR3 sequence is 13 residues long. Germline V lookup: CDR1 SEHNR, CDR2 FQNEAQ (reference sequence). V shed 1 base and J shed 1 base, with 4 bases lying between them. The CDR3 region has the DNA TGTGCCAGCAGCTTAGAACAGAACACTGAAGCTTTCTTT. Protein sequence: CASSLEQNTEAFF. The complete variable domain, with remaining parts taken from reference TRBV7-9 and TRBJ1-1, reads DTGVSQNPRHKITKRGQNVTFRCDPISEHNRLYWYRQTLGQGPEFLTYFQNEAQLEKSRLLSDRFSAERPKGSFSTLEIQRTEQGDSAMYLCASSLEQNTEAFFGQGTRLTVV.

This clone ranks as medium-sized (0.01 to 0.1%). The V and J genes are TRBV6-4 and TRBJ2-3; TRBD2 matches 8 bases. From germline, CDR1 is MRHNA and CDR2 SNTAGT. V gave up 7 bases and J gave up 4 bases; unmatched junction bases: 7. This CDR3 spans 14 amino acids. CDR3 in DNA: TGTGCCAGCACGGCGGGAGGCCCCTCAGATACGCAGTATTTT. As protein: CASTAGGPSDTQYF.

Ten or more counts support this clone. This chain uses TRBV19 with TRBJ2-6; a weak D match, TRBD1 (6 bases). The CDR3 is 16 residues long. Germline V gene data show CDR1 as LNHDA and CDR2 as SQIVND (reference sequence). V was trimmed by 9 bases and J by 1 base, leaving 16 bases between them. CDR3 bases: TGTGCCAGGCGGACAGAGGAACCATCTGGGGCCAACGTCCTGACTTTC. Translation: CARRTEEPSGANVLTF.

This clone was observed at least ten times. V usage is TRBV19 and J usage is TRBJ1-6; unclear D gene. Per the germline V gene, CDR1 is LNHDA and CDR2 is SQIVND (reference sequence). The CDR3 spans 16 residues. V was trimmed by 5 bases and J by 2 bases, leaving 13 bases between them. In DNA form, the CDR3 reads TGTGCCAGTAGTCCACCGGGGTACACCTATAATTCACCCCTCCACTTT. It is translated as CASSPPGYTYNSPLHF.

By frequency in the sample, this clone is medium-sized. The V and J genes are TRBV6-1 and TRBJ1-1, with D possibly being TRBD1 (6 bases). This CDR3 is 15 amino acids long. Germline V gene lookup returns CDR1 MNHNS and CDR2 SASEGT. The germline V and J ends were trimmed by 5 bases and 1 base, with 14 bases remaining between them. CDR3 bases: TGTGCCAGCAGTCGCCGAGGGGGGCGGAACACTGAAGCTTTCTTT. The encoded protein is CASSRRGGRNTEAFF.

This clone was observed a single time. The junction does not match germline at one end; this may be a read error. V and J are TRBV7-2 and TRBJ1-5; D ambiguous. The CDR3 is made up of 13 amino acids. The germline CDR1 and CDR2 sequences are SGHTA and FQGNSA. CDR3 DNA: TGCGCCAGCAGCCCTCAGGTGGATCAGCCCCAGCATTTT. Translation gives CASSPQVDQPQHF. The variable domain in full, with the rest retrieved from reference TRBV7-2 and TRBJ1-5, is GAGVSQSPSNKVTEKGKDVELRCDPISGHTALYWYRQSLGQGLEFLIYFQGNSAPDKSGLPSDRFSAERTGGSVSTLTIQRTQQEDSAVYLCASSPQVDQPQHFGDGTRLSIL.

The table lists this clone with a count of one. The V and J genes are TRBV2 and TRBJ2-6; tentatively, D is TRBD2 (5 bases). Germline assignment: CDR1 SNHLY and CDR2 FYNNEI. The V end was cut by 6 bases, the J end by 0 bases, with 15 bases between. The CDR3 extends over 17 amino acids. CDR3: CASSLISELSGANVLTF. For the CDR3, the DNA is TGTGCCAGCAGCCTTATTAGCGAGCTCTCTGGGGCCAACGTCCTGACTTTC.

This clone was seen at least ten times. The J gene is TRBJ1-2, the V gene TRBV5-6, with 7 bases that match TRBD1. V lost 4 bases to trimming and J lost 7 bases; unmatched junction nucleotides: 10. The length of the CDR3 is 14 residues. The germline V gene has CDR1 SGHDT and CDR2 YYEEEE. CDR3 DNA: TGTGCCAGCAGCCTACCTAACAGGGGATCTGGCTACACCTTC. This codes for CASSLPNRGSGYTF.

Details on this clone: A junction boundary mismatches the germline segment, possibly from a read error. The V call is TRBV13, the J call TRBJ2-1; 11 nucleotides match TRBD2. In germline, CDR1 is PRHDT, CDR2 FYEKMQ (reference sequence). This CDR3 comprises 15 residues. DNA for the CDR3: TGTGCCAGCAGATTAGCGGGAGGGGCCTACAATGAGCAGATCTTC. The encoded protein is CASRLAGGAYNEQIF.

For this clone: The CDR3 end shows no conserved phenylalanine or tryptophan, and so a read error is likely. The J gene is TRBJ1-1, the V gene TRBV20-1; D is undetermined. The CDR3 is made up of 14 amino acids. The germline gives CDR1 DFQATT, CDR2 SNEGSKA (reference sequence). Trimming removed 0 bases at V and 0 bases at J, with 8 bases between. CDR3 residues: CSARDSRLNTEAFS. Here the CDR3 DNA reads TGCAGTGCTAGAGACTCGAGATTGAACACTGAAGCTTTCTCT.

This chain connects TRBV5-6 to TRBJ1-5, with TRBD1 as a possible D gene (5 bases). V was pared by 1 base and J by 4 bases, with 9 bases between. This CDR3 contains 14 residues. Germline assignment: CDR1 SGHDT and CDR2 YYEEEE. CDR3 sequence: CASSLTGTNQPQHF. Written as DNA, the CDR3 is TGTGCCAGCAGCTTGACAGGAACAAATCAGCCCCAGCATTTT.

This clone was observed at least ten times. This rearrangement joins TRBV12-3 or TRBV12-4 to TRBJ2-2; no definite D call. The V end was cut by 3 bases, the J end by 4 bases, with 3 bases between. This CDR3 region has 12 residues. The CDR3 DNA follows: TGTGCCAGCAGTTTGGGCACCGGGGAGCTGTTTTTT. Translated: CASSLGTGELFF.

At least ten counts were recorded for this clone. The CDR3 DNA reads TGTGCCAGCAGCGCCGGGACAGCCGCGTATGGCTACACCTTC. Encoded protein: CASSAGTAAYGYTF. This rearrangement joins TRBV9 to TRBJ1-2; 7 nucleotides agree with TRBD1. This CDR3 has 14 residues. CDR1 is SGDLS, CDR2 YYNGEE, per germline. V gave up 3 bases and J gave up 5 bases; unmatched junction bases: 7.

This clone has a count of ten or more. The genes are TRBV6-1 and TRBJ2-3, with a weak D call TRBD2 (6 bases). Germline values: CDR1 MNHNS, CDR2 SASEGT. Trimming shortened V by 6 bases and J by 5 bases, and 21 bases separated the two germline ends. The CDR3 has 16 amino acids. CDR3 residues: CASSPIKRESGDTQYF. As DNA, the CDR3 is TGTGCCAGCAGCCCCATCAAACGGGAGTCAGGAGATACGCAGTATTTT.

A remark on this clone: The final CDR3 position lacks the conserved phenylalanine or tryptophan, pointing to a likely read error. The V and J genes are TRBV6-5 and TRBJ2-3, with no clear D. CDR3 length: 14 amino acids. Per the germline V gene, CDR1 is MNHEY and CDR2 is SVGAGI. The germline V and J ends were trimmed by 2 bases and 0 bases, with 6 bases remaining between them. CDR3 sequence reads: CASSYVPSTDTQYL. CDR3 in DNA: TGTGCCAGCAGTTACGTTCCTAGCACAGATACGCAGTATCTT.

The V and J genes are TRBV5-4 and TRBJ2-6; possibly TRBD1 for D (6 bases). The germline V gene encodes CDR1 SGHNT and CDR2 YYREEE (reference sequence). V lost 3 bases, J lost 0 bases, and 16 bases lay in between. The CDR3 extends over 18 amino acids. In DNA, the CDR3 is TGTGCCAGCAGCTCGTACCCGGGACAACTCTCTGGGGCCAACGTCCTGACTTTC. Protein: CASSSYPGQLSGANVLTF. The full variable domain, in which reference TRBV5-4 and TRBJ2-6 provide the parts outside the CDR3, is ETGVTQSPTHLIKTRGQQVTLRCSSQSGHNTVSWYQQALGQGPQFIFQYYREEENGRGNFPPRFSGLQFPNYSSELNVNALELDDSALYLCASSSYPGQLSGANVLTFGAGSRLTVL.

The table lists this clone with a few counts. The genes are TRBV27 and TRBJ1-6, with 10 bases identical to TRBD1. Germline assignment: CDR1 MNHEY and CDR2 SMNVEV (reference sequence). V lost 5 bases to trimming and J lost 7 bases; unmatched junction nucleotides: 5. The CDR3 is made up of 15 amino acids. The chain's CDR3 is CASSPVTGGNSPLHF. Here the CDR3 DNA reads TGTGCCAGCAGTCCGGTGACAGGGGGCAATTCACCCCTCCACTTT.

The chain carries TRBV30 and TRBJ1-3; no definite D call. V was pared by 2 bases and J by 3 bases, with 17 bases between. The CDR3 has 16 residues. The germline CDR1 and CDR2 sequences are GTSNPN and SVGIG (reference sequence). CDR3 loop: CAWSIRRVHCGNTIYF. CDR3 DNA sequence: TGTGCCTGGAGTATCAGAAGGGTTCACTGTGGAAACACCATATATTTT. The full variable domain, completed using reference TRBV30 and TRBJ1-3, is SQTIHQWPATLVQPVGSPLSLECTVEGTSNPNLYWYRQAAGRGLQLLFYSVGIGQISSEVPQNLSASRPQDRQFILSSKKLLLSDSGFYLCAWSIRRVHCGNTIYFGEGSWLTVV.

This clone was seen a few times. One end of the junction does not line up with germline, which may come from a read error. The chain joins TRBV6-1 to TRBJ2-6; D ambiguous. Germline-derived CDR1 and CDR2 are MNHNS and SASEGT. This CDR3 is 13 amino acids long. The CDR3 spells CASSDFVANVLIF. CDR3 coding DNA: TGTGCCAGCAGTGACTTCGTGGCCAACGTCCTGATTTTC.

The CDR3 DNA reads TGTGCCTGGATCCCAGGGGGCCCGGGTACTCCCCAGCATTTT. Protein: CAWIPGGPGTPQHF. The rearrangement joins TRBV30 to TRBJ1-5, with 8 bases fitting TRBD1. Trimming removed 4 bases from V and 10 bases from J; junction bases left unmatched: 12. The CDR3 is made up of 14 amino acids. Looked up from germline, CDR1 is GTSNPN and CDR2 is SVGIG (reference sequence). The full variable domain, with the rest looked up from reference TRBV30 and TRBJ1-5, is SQTIHQWPATLVQPVGSPLSLECTVEGTSNPNLYWYRQAAGRGLQLLFYSVGIGQISSEVPQNLSASRPQDRQFILSSKKLLLSDSGFYLCAWIPGGPGTPQHFGDGTRLSIL.

This clone was detected many times. V and J are TRBV9 and TRBJ2-1; D not resolved. Germline V gene data show CDR1 as SGDLS and CDR2 as YYNGEE. V lost 4 bases and J lost 10, with 21 bases in between. CDR3 size: 15 residues. The DNA for the CDR3 is TGTGCCAGCAGCTTCTACCCGGGTATGAGGAAGGAGCAGTTCTTC. Its translation: CASSFYPGMRKEQFF.

This clone was counted between two and nine times. A much larger clone lies one base from this, so it may be a read error. The rearrangement uses TRBV6-2 or TRBV6-3 and TRBJ2-7; TRBD1 might be the D (6 bases). This CDR3 is built from 10 residues. CDR1 MNHEY and CDR2 SVGEGT come from the germline V gene. The CDR3 bases are TGCGCCAGCAGGGGCTACGACCAGTACTTC. It is translated as CASRGYDQYF.

Many counts were recorded for this clone. This chain links TRBV3-1 with TRBJ1-5; no definite D call. CDR1 is LGHDT, CDR2 YNNKEL, per germline (reference sequence). The CDR3 extends over 14 amino acids. With 4 bases removed from V and 1 base from J, the gap between germline ends came to 8 bases. CDR3 amino acids: CASSPRGSNQPQHF. The CDR3 DNA sequence: TGTGCCAGCAGCCCCCGAGGGAGCAATCAGCCCCAGCATTTT.

This clone has ten or more counts. V is TRBV7-9 and J is TRBJ2-1; TRBD2 agrees at 8 bases. The V segment lost 6 bases and the J segment 7 bases; nucleotides outside the gene matches: 8. The CDR3 is 14 amino acids. In germline, CDR1 is SEHNR, CDR2 FQNEAQ (reference sequence). This CDR3 reads CASRKGSGGNEQFF. The CDR3 nucleotides are TGTGCCAGCAGAAAGGGCAGCGGGGGAAATGAGCAGTTCTTC.